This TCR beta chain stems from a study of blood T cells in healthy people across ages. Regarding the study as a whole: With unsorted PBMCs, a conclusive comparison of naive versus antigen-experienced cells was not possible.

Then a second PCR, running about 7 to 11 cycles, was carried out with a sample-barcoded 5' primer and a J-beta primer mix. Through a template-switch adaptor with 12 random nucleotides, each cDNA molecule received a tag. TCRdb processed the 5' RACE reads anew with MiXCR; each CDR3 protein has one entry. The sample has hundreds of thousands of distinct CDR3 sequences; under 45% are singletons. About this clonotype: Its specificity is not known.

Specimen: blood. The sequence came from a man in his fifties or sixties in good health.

The CDR3 DNA reads as TGCGCCAGCAGCTTGCAACCGGGACCGTACGAGCAGTACTTC. Its protein product is CASSLQPGPYEQYF. The V and J genes are TRBV5-1 and TRBJ2-7; D is perhaps TRBD1 or TRBD2 (5 bases each). The CDR3 extends over 14 amino acids. Trimming took 1 base from V and 4 from J, leaving 12 bases between them. The germline V gene encodes CDR1 SGHRS and CDR2 YFSETQ.